Each of the 3 T cell receptor beta chains below was sequenced from the same sample in a study of naive and memory T cell subsets. Two oligonucleotides, mixed equimolar, formed the beta constant-region primer covering TRBC1 and TRBC2. Nested alpha and beta constant-region primers with the SP2 primer drove four PCR rounds on ligated cDNA. TCRdb fed the UMI-ligation and nested PCR reads into MiXCR, producing one record per CDR3 protein. The repertoire holds approximately 150,000 distinct CDR3 sequences, with roughly a fifth as singletons. Study-wide points: Possibly reflecting memory cells re-expressing CD45RA, a few larger clonotypes occurred in naive repertoires, especially CD8.

These receptors have no known antigen. The specimen sequenced was naive CD8+ T cells from blood. These receptors were collected from a human donor in good health.

The chain carries TRBV28 and TRBJ1-5; D is unclear. V dropped 5 bases and J dropped 3 bases, with 11 bases sitting between them. The CDR3 contains 14 residues. Germline V gives CDR1 MDHEN, CDR2 SYDVKM. The DNA for the CDR3 is TGTGCCAGCAGTATCGCCTTGAACAATCAGCCCCAGCATTTT. Translation: CASSIALNNQPQHF.

The V and J genes are TRBV14 and TRBJ2-2; no definite D call. Germline CDR1 SGHDN, CDR2 FVKESK. V shed 0 bases and J shed 4 bases, with 6 bases lying between them. This CDR3 has 14 residues. CDR3 DNA: TGTGCCAGCAGCCAAGAGAGTGGCACCGGGGAGCTGTTTTTT. Its translation is CASSQESGTGELFF.

The rearrangement links TRBV28 to TRBJ2-1, with 8 bases identical to TRBD2. The V segment lost 4 bases and the J segment 9 bases; nucleotides outside the gene matches: 8. Germline V gene data show CDR1 as MDHEN and CDR2 as SYDVKM. The CDR3 runs 14 residues. This chain's CDR3 is CASSSPGLGSEQFF. As DNA, the CDR3 is TGTGCCAGCAGTTCCCCGGGACTAGGGTCTGAGCAGTTCTTC.